A few counts support the clone carrying this TCR beta chain. TCRdb independently ran MiXCR on the PCR reads; one entry per CDR3 protein. The sample has some 580,000 distinct CDR3 sequences, roughly 27% seen once. This specimen comes from a study of molecular identifiers for immune sequencing clone quantification. Germline CDR1 reads GTSNPN; CDR2 reads SVGIG (reference sequence). V was pared by 2 bases and J by 6 bases, with 14 bases between. The CDR3 contains 13 residues. A CD8+CD4-CCR7+CD45RA+ phenotype served as the sorting definition for naive CD8 T cells. The rearrangement links TRBV30 to TRBJ2-7; no definite D call. The TCR originated in a human donor in good health. Some libraries in this study had Jurkat cell RNA spiked in. The specimen was naive CD8+ T cells from blood, with Jurkat cell RNA spiked in. Sample subset: FACS-sorted CD8+CD4-CCR7+CD45RA+ naive T cells. The CDR3 coding sequence is TGTGCCTGGAGTCTTTTGGCCAACGGCGAGCAGTACTTC. Amino acid sequence: CAWSLLANGEQYF.